The T cell receptor beta chain under discussion was sequenced for a study of shared clonotypes between healthy human individuals. Study-level information: CD8 memory received one plate per donor, CD8 naive two, CD4 memory three and CD4 naive three.

This CDR3 contains 14 residues. The germline V gene encodes CDR1 MNHEY and CDR2 SMNVEV (reference sequence). V was pared by 0 bases and J by 7 bases, with 12 bases between. Study findings and constraints: Despite large depth, sorted-subset datasets appeared incompletely sequenced. Investigators expected sequencing depth to affect clonotype sharing among donors.

Of note for this clone: Its antigen is still unknown.

An assay was performed, and its level was deep. Method: immunoSEQ multiplex PCR; TCRdb's copy keeps in-frame clones and lacks some. The sample carries around 300,000 clones, roughly 84% recorded once. This receptor was identified in a man younger than 35 in good health. The sequenced sample consisted of memory CD8+ T cells sorted from blood. Indicated subset: CD45RO+ cells pooled with CCR7-negative TemRA cells. This chain links TRBV27 with TRBJ1-2; D gene uncertain. The CDR3 spells CASSLSEAPGGYTF. In nucleotides, the CDR3 is TGTGCCAGCAGTTTATCGGAGGCCCCAGGTGGCTACACCTTC.